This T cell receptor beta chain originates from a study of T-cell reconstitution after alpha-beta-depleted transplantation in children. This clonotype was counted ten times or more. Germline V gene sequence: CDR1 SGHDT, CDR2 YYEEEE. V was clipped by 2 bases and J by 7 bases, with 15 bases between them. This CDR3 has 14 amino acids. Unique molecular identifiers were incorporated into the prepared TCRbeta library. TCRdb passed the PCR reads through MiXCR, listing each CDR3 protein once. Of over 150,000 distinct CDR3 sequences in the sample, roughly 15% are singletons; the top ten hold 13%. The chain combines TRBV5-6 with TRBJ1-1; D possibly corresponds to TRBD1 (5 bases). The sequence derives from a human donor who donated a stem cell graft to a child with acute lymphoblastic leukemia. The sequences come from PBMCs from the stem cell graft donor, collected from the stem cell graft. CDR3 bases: TGTGCCAGCAGCTTAGCCTCAGGGAGAGGTGAAGCTTTCTTT. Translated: CASSLASGRGEAFF.